This T cell receptor (beta chain) was identified in a study of cytomegalovirus exposure and HLA in healthy donors. Study-level findings and limits: What was likely a sequencing artifact was a cluster of highly shared sequence variants. In a later analysis, donors in an Asian-associated ancestry cluster reportedly had fewer N-insertions in productive TCRs than the cohort mean.

The study ran its PCR with 60 Vbeta and 13 Jbeta primers. Libraries were prepared by immunoSEQ multiplex PCR; TCRdb keeps only in-frame clonotypes and omits some of them. The table records 97,000 or so clones, about 81% of them present only once. Germline V lookup: CDR1 SGHNT, CDR2 YYREEE (reference sequence). The length of the CDR3 is 16 residues. The germline V and J ends were trimmed by 4 bases and 2 bases, with 19 bases remaining between them. All the people who gave samples were healthy bone marrow donors. As concerns this clone: The target antigen is unknown.

What was sequenced was PBMCs. This receptor was identified in a man between 35 and 55 years old in good health and CMV-seronegative. The V and J genes are TRBV5-4 and TRBJ2-7, with a weak D call TRBD1 (6 bases). The CDR3 nucleotides read TGTGCCAGCAGCCTAGGGACATCTCAACCAACCTACGAGCAGTACTTC. Translating it yields CASSLGTSQPTYEQYF.